The 23 T cell receptor beta chains listed next were all sequenced from one sample in a study of T cell repertoires in cytomegalovirus infection (dated by TCRdb to between 2018 and 2021). Interpreted using the paper, the treatment or condition label stands for: in vitro stimulation with specific CMV peptide epitopes to enrich CMV-specific T cells. These TCRs are of unknown antigen specificity. The instrument was an Illumina HiSeq 1500. TCRdb handled the public reads itself, with Q25 trimming in fastp and clone calling in MiXCR, and kept productive beta chains. CDR3 protein duplicates are merged, each entry listing the most common genes and DNA. Across this sample there are roughly 310,000 distinct CDR3 sequences, with just under 30% seen only once. The ten largest clones capture approximately 20% of the sample. Sequences were derived from cultured PBMCs, sampled from culture after CMV antigen stimulation. The receptors here all came from a human donor in good health (CMV status not recorded). Some clones in this sample may be carry-over from other donors' samples.

This sequence joins TRBV19 and TRBJ1-1, with 8 positions matching TRBD1. J gave up 3 bases and V 5 bases, and 8 bases lay outside the gene matches. Germline CDR1 is LNHDA and CDR2 is SQIVND (reference sequence). This CDR3 spans 15 amino acids. The CDR3 sequence: CASSLLPGQDTEAFF. The CDR3 nucleotides are TGTGCCAGTAGTCTACTCCCGGGACAGGACACTGAAGCTTTCTTT.

This chain uses TRBV7-8 with TRBJ1-1; no definite D call. Germline CDR1 SGHVS, CDR2 FQNEAQ. This CDR3 spans 14 amino acids. Deletions cut 7 bases from V and 3 bases from J, with 15 bases between. The CDR3 nucleotides read TGTGCCAGCAACCCTATACTGAGAGACACTGAAGCTTTCTTT. This translates into CASNPILRDTEAFF.

The chain joins TRBV2 to TRBJ1-5; the match to TRBD1 covers 7 bases. CDR1 is SNHLY, CDR2 FYNNEI, per germline. The CDR3 is 15 amino acids. Trimming removed 3 bases from V and 3 bases from J; junction bases left unmatched: 5. The CDR3 loop is CASSDGRGLNQPQHF. The CDR3 nucleotides read TGTGCCAGCAGTGACGGGAGGGGGCTCAATCAGCCCCAGCATTTT.

A few counts support this clonotype. This chain links TRBV6-2 or TRBV6-3 with TRBJ2-7, with 9 bases identical to TRBD2. This CDR3 has 15 amino acids. Germline values: CDR1 MNHEY, CDR2 SVGEGT. V trimming: 6 bases; J trimming: 6 bases; junction bases outside the gene matches: 12. The CDR3 region has the DNA TGTGCCAGCAGAACATATAGCGGGAGTAAAGGCGAGCAGTACTTC. It is translated as CASRTYSGSKGEQYF.

This clonotype was seen a handful of times. This sequence joins TRBV12-3 or TRBV12-4 and TRBJ2-7; 7 bases map to TRBD2. Trimming cost V 6 bases and J 12 bases; bases outside gene matches: 14. The CDR3 contains 13 residues. For the CDR3, the DNA is TGTGCCAGCAGCGCTCGGCGGGAGTCCCCCCGGTACTTC. Protein sequence: CASSARRESPRYF.

This chain uses TRBV19 with TRBJ2-1; TRBD2 matches 12 bases. Germline CDR1 is LNHDA and CDR2 is SQIVND (reference sequence). This CDR3 has 16 amino acids. J was trimmed by 9 bases and V by 3 bases; bases with no gene match: 9. The CDR3 region has the DNA TGTGCCAGTAGTATTCCCCTAGCGGGGGGGTTTGGTGAGCAGTTCTTC. It codes for CASSIPLAGGFGEQFF.

This chain uses TRBV14 with TRBJ2-1, with 7 bases identical to TRBD2. With V trimmed by 4 bases and J by 7 bases, 7 bases remained unmatched. The CDR3 covers 14 residues. Germline V gene data show CDR1 as SGHDN and CDR2 as FVKESK. The CDR3 DNA is TGTGCCAGCAGCCGGGCCCCCGGGAGGAATGAGCAGTTCTTC. The encoded protein is CASSRAPGRNEQFF.

This clonotype was counted a few times. The rearrangement joins TRBV20-1 to TRBJ1-1; weak D call: TRBD1 (6 bases). Germline V CDR1 and CDR2: DFQATT, SNEGSKA (reference sequence). The length of the CDR3 is 13 residues. V was cut by 8 bases and J by 1 base, with 14 bases left in between. CDR3 sequence: CSTSGAENTEAFF. CDR3 bases: TGCAGTACATCAGGGGCGGAGAACACTGAAGCTTTCTTT.

The chain is built from TRBV5-6 and TRBJ2-7; TRBD1 is a possible D gene (6 bases). The CDR3 covers 11 residues. Trimming pared 5 bases from V and 5 bases from J, leaving 8 bases between. Per the germline V gene, CDR1 is SGHDT and CDR2 is YYEEEE. The CDR3 bases are TGTGCCAGCAGGGACAGCGACGAGCAGTACTTC. Its protein product is CASRDSDEQYF.

The chain joins TRBV7-9 to TRBJ2-3, with D unclear. CDR3 length equals 15 residues. Per the germline V gene, CDR1 is SEHNR and CDR2 is FQNEAQ (reference sequence). V lost 1 base to trimming and J lost 5 bases, with 13 bases between them. The CDR3, as DNA: TGTGCCAGCAGCTTAGTGGCAGGATTAAAAGATACGCAGTATTTT. Its protein product is CASSLVAGLKDTQYF.

This clonotype has more than one count but fewer than ten. The chain couples TRBV7-3 to TRBJ1-1; D perhaps matches TRBD1 (5 bases). Germline V gives CDR1 SGHTA, CDR2 FQGTGA. Trimming removed 3 bases from V and 1 base from J, with 15 bases in between. The CDR3 is made up of 16 amino acids. In DNA, the CDR3 is TGTGCCAGCAGCTTCCGGGTGCATGGGACGAACACTGAAGCTTTCTTT. As protein: CASSFRVHGTNTEAFF. Combining the CDR3 with reference TRBV7-3 and TRBJ1-1 gives the whole variable domain GAGVSQTPSNKVTEKGKYVELRCDPISGHTALYWYRQSLGQGPEFLIYFQGTGAADDSGLPNDRFFAVRPEGSVSTLKIQRTERGDSAVYLCASSFRVHGTNTEAFFGQGTRLTVV.

This clonotype has just a few counts. V gene TRBV7-3 combines with J gene TRBJ1-3; D remains ambiguous. The CDR3 runs 14 residues. The germline gives CDR1 SGHTA, CDR2 FQGTGA. Trimming stripped 0 bases from V and 4 bases from J, with 7 bases between. The CDR3 region has the DNA TGTGCCAGCAGCTTAACTCCGGCCGGAAACACCATATATTTT. It specifies CASSLTPAGNTIYF.

V is TRBV6-4 and J is TRBJ2-7, with TRBD1 matching 7 bases. After removal of 4 bases from V and 2 bases from J, the junction contained 5 bases not matched to a gene. Germline CDR1 is MRHNA and CDR2 is SNTAGT. The CDR3 extends over 14 amino acids. The CDR3: CASSGTGPTYEQYF. The CDR3 nucleotides read TGTGCCAGCAGTGGGACAGGTCCTACCTACGAGCAGTACTTC.

This clonotype has a count of ten or more. J is TRBJ2-1 and V is TRBV7-3; D might be TRBD1 (6 bases). The germline V gene has CDR1 SGHTA and CDR2 FQGTGA. The ends were cut back, 5 bases at V and 8 bases at J, with 16 bases in the middle. The length of the CDR3 is 14 residues. CDR3 protein: CASSPVRGSDEQFF. Here the CDR3 DNA reads TGTGCCAGCAGCCCTGTCAGGGGTTCGGATGAGCAGTTCTTC. Supplemented by reference TRBV7-3 and TRBJ2-1, the full variable domain reads GAGVSQTPSNKVTEKGKYVELRCDPISGHTALYWYRQSLGQGPEFLIYFQGTGAADDSGLPNDRFFAVRPEGSVSTLKIQRTERGDSAVYLCASSPVRGSDEQFFGPGTRLTVL.

This clonotype was seen only a few times. The V gene is TRBV11-2, the J gene TRBJ1-5; perhaps TRBD1 as D (6 bases). Between the trimmed V and J ends, which lost 0 bases and 0 bases, there was a span of 15 bases. The germline CDR1 and CDR2 sequences are SGHAT and FQNNGV. CDR3 length equals 18 residues. CDR3: CASSLEPVDSLSNQPQHF. CDR3 coding DNA: TGTGCCAGCAGCTTAGAACCCGTGGACAGTCTTAGCAATCAGCCCCAGCATTTT.

V is TRBV18 and J is TRBJ2-5, with D unresolved. The CDR3 loop spans 14 amino acids. The V gene lost 2 bases and the J gene lost 4 bases, with 11 bases spanning the gap. Germline V gives CDR1 KGHSH, CDR2 LQKENI. This CDR3 is CASSPGVPPETQYF. DNA for the CDR3: TGTGCCAGCTCACCAGGGGTCCCCCCAGAGACCCAGTACTTC.

Many counts were recorded for this clonotype. The V and J genes are TRBV7-2 and TRBJ2-7; perhaps TRBD1 as D (5 bases). The ends were cut back, 3 bases at V and 0 bases at J, with 9 bases in the middle. The CDR3 has 14 residues. Germline lookup yields CDR1 SGHTA and CDR2 FQGNSA. CDR3 loop: CASSFTQASYEQYF. CDR3 bases: TGTGCCAGCAGCTTTACACAGGCCTCCTACGAGCAGTACTTC.

This clonotype has at least ten counts. The CDR3 DNA is TGTGCCAGCATCAAACTAGCGGGAGTAGGGGAGACCCAGTACTTC. Translation gives CASIKLAGVGETQYF. The chain recombines TRBV7-2 with TRBJ2-5; 11 positions match TRBD2. Per germline, CDR1 SGHTA and CDR2 FQGNSA. This CDR3 contains 15 residues. V lost 7 bases to trimming and J lost 5 bases; unmatched junction nucleotides: 9.

This clonotype showed up just a few times. The genes are TRBV19 and TRBJ2-3, with 8 bases lining up with TRBD2. The V and J ends lost 4 bases and 2 bases, in that order; junction bases with no gene match: 8. The CDR3 covers 16 residues. The germline gives CDR1 LNHDA, CDR2 SQIVND (reference sequence). The CDR3 DNA follows: TGTGCCAGTAGTACCTTAGCGGGGCTACCCACAGATACGCAGTATTTT. Protein: CASSTLAGLPTDTQYF.

This chain joins TRBV12-3 or TRBV12-4 and TRBJ1-5; TRBD1 might be the D (5 bases). Trimming took 3 bases from V and 4 from J, leaving 16 bases between them. The CDR3 has 16 amino acids. CDR3 bases: TGTGCCAGCAGTTTGTTTGGGGGAGAGGGAAATCAGCCCCAGCATTTT. Its protein product is CASSLFGGEGNQPQHF.

This chain connects TRBV7-9 to TRBJ1-2, with a tentative D call TRBD1 (5 bases). V was clipped by 5 bases and J by 0 bases, with 16 bases between them. Germline V lookup: CDR1 SEHNR, CDR2 FQNEAQ (reference sequence). There are 16 residues in the CDR3. Here the CDR3 reads CASSRDGTLANYGYTF. The CDR3 DNA sequence: TGTGCCAGCAGCCGGGACGGAACGTTAGCTAACTATGGCTACACCTTC.

The gene calls are TRBV12-3 or TRBV12-4 and TRBJ1-5; possible D gene TRBD1, 6 bases. This CDR3 is 14 amino acids long. Trimming cost V 2 bases and J 5 bases, with 10 bases left between them. In nucleotides, the CDR3 is TGTGCCAGCAGTTTAATGGGGGCCGATCAGCCCCAGCATTTT. Translated, it gives CASSLMGADQPQHF.

V gene TRBV10-3 combines with J gene TRBJ2-3; the match to TRBD2 covers 16 bases. The CDR3 has 18 residues. Germline-derived CDR1 and CDR2 are ENHRY and SYGVKD. V dropped 4 bases and J dropped 6; count of bases not matched to a gene: 10. This CDR3 reads CAISGSGLAGGPLDTQYF. The CDR3 DNA reads TGTGCCATCAGTGGATCGGGACTAGCGGGGGGGCCGTTGGATACGCAGTATTTT.